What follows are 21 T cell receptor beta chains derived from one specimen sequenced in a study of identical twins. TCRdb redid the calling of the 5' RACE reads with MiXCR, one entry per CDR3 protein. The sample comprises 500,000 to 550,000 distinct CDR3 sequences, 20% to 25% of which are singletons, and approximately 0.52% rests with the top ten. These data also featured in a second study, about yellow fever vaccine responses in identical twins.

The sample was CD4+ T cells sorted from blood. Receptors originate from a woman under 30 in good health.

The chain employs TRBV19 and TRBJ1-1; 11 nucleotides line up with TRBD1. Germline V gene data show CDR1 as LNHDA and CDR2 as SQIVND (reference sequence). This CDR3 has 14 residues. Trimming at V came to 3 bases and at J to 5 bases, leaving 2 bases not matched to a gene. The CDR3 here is CASSMDRGRTEAFF. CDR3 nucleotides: TGTGCCAGTAGTATGGACAGGGGGCGGACTGAAGCTTTCTTT.

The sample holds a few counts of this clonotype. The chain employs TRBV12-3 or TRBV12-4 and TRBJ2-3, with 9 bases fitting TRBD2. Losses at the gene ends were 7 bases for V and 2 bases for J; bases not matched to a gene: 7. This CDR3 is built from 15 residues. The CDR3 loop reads CASTSGGRATDTQYF. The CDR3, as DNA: TGTGCCAGCACCTCAGGCGGGAGGGCCACAGATACGCAGTATTTT.

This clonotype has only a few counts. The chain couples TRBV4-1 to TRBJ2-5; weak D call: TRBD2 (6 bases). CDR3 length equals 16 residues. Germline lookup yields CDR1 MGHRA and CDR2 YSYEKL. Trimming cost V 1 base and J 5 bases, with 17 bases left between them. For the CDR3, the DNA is TGCGCCAGCAGCCAAGTGACTAGTTTCCTTCGGGAGACCCAGTACTTC. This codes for CASSQVTSFLRETQYF.

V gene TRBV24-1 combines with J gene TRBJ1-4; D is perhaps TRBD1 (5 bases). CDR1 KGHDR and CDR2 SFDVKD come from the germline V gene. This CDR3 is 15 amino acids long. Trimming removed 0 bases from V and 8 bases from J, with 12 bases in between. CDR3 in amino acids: CATSDLVRGQEKLFF. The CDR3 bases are TGTGCCACCAGTGATTTGGTCCGGGGCCAAGAAAAACTGTTTTTT.

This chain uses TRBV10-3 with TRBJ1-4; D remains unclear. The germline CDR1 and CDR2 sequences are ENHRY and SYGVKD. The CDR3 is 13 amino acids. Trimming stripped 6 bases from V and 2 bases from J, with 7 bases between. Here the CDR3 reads CAISDQTNEKLFF. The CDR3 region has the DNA TGTGCCATCAGCGACCAGACTAATGAAAAACTGTTTTTT.

As DNA, the CDR3 is TGTGCCAGCTCACCACCTTCCGGGACAGGGGGAGAGACCCAGTACTTC. The encoded protein is CASSPPSGTGGETQYF. The rearrangement uses TRBV18 and TRBJ2-5; 11 nucleotides match TRBD1. V lost 0 bases to trimming and J lost 4 bases; unmatched junction nucleotides: 4. The CDR3 extends over 16 amino acids. Germline CDR1 KGHSH, CDR2 LQKENI.

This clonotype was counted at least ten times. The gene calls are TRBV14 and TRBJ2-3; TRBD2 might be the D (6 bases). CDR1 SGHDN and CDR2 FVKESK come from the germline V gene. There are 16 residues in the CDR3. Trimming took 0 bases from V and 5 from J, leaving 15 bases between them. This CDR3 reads CASSQERGSFQDTQYF. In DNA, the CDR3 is TGTGCCAGCAGCCAAGAACGGGGGAGTTTTCAAGATACGCAGTATTTT.

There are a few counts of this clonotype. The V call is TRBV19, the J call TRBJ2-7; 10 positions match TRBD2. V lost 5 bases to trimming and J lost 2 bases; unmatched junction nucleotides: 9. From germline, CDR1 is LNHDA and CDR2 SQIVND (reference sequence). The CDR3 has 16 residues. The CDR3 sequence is CASSWASGSSPYEQYF. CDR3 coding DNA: TGTGCCAGTAGTTGGGCTAGCGGGAGTAGTCCCTACGAGCAGTACTTC.

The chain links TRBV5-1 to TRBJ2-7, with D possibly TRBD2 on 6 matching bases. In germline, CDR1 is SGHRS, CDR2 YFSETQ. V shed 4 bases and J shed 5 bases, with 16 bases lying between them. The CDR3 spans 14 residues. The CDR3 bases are TGCGCCAGCAGCGCGTCAGTGGGAGGCGACGAGCAGTACGTC. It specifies CASSASVGGDEQYV.

The CDR3 nucleotides read TGTGCCAGCAGCTTTTTACAGGGGCTCTACAATGAGCAGTTCTTC. The encoded protein is CASSFLQGLYNEQFF. The chain joins TRBV11-2 to TRBJ2-1, with 7 bases matching TRBD1. The germline gives CDR1 SGHAT, CDR2 FQNNGV. V shed 3 bases, J shed 3 bases, and the junction held 5 bases outside the gene matches. This CDR3 contains 15 residues.

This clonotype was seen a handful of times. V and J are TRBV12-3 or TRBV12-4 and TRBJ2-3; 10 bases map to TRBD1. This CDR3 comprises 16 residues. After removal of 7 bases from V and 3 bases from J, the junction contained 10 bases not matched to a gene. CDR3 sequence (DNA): TGTGCCAGCACGCGTTTCCGGGACAGGGGAACAGATACGCAGTATTTT. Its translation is CASTRFRDRGTDTQYF.

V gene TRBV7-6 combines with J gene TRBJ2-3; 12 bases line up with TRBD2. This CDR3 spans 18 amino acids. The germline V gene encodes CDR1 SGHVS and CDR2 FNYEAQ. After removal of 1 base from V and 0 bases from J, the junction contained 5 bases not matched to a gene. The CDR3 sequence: CASSLGAGTSGSTDTQYF. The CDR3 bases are TGTGCCAGCAGCTTAGGCGCCGGGACTAGCGGGAGCACAGATACGCAGTATTTT. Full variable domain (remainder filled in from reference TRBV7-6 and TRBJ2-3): GAGVSQSPRYKVTKRGQDVALRCDPISGHVSLYWYRQALGQGPEFLTYFNYEAQQDKSGLPNDRFSAERPEGSISTLTIQRTEQRDSAMYRCASSLGAGTSGSTDTQYFGPGTRLTVL.

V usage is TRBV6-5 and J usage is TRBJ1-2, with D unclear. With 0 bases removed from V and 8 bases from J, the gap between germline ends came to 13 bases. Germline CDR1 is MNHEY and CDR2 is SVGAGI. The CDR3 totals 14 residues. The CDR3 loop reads CASSYSNPGHGYTF. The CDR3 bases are TGTGCCAGCAGTTACTCGAACCCAGGTCACGGCTACACCTTC.

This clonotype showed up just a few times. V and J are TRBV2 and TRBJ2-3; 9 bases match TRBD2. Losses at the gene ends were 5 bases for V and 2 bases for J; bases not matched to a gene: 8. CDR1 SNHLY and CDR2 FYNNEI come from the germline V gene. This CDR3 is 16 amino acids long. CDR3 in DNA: TGTGCCAGCAGTTCAAAGGGACTAGCCTCCACAGATACGCAGTATTTT. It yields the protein CASSSKGLASTDTQYF.

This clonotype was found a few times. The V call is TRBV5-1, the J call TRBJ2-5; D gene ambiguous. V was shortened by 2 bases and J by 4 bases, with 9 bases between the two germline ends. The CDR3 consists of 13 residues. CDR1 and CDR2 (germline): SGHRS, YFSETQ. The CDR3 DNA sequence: TGCGCCAGCAGCTTTTGGGTTGGAGAGACCCAGTACTTC. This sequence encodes CASSFWVGETQYF.

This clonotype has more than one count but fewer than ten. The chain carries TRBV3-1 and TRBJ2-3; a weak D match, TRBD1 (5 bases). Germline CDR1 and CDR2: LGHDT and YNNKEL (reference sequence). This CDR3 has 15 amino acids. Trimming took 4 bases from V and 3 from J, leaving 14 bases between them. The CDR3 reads CASSRQGRITDTQYF. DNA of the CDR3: TGTGCCAGCAGCCGCCAGGGCCGGATTACAGATACGCAGTATTTT.

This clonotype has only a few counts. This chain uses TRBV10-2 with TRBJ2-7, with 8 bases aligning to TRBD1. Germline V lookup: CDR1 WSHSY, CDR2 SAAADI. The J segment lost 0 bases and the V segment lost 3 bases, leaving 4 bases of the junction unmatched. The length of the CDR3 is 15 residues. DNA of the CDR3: TGCGCCAGCAGTGACCCGGGACAGGCCTCCTACGAGCAGTACGTC. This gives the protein CASSDPGQASYEQYV.

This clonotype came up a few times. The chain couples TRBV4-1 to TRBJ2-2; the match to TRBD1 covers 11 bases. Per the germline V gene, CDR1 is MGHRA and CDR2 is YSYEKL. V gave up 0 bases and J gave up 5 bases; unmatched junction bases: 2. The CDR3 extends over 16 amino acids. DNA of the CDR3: TGCGCCAGCAGCCAAGAATGGGACAGGGGGACCGGGGAGCTGTTTTTT. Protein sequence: CASSQEWDRGTGELFF.

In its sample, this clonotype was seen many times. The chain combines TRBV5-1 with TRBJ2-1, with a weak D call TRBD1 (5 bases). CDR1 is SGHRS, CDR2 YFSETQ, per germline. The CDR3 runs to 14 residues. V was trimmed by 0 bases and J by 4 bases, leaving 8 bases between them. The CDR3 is CASSLGGEYNEQFF. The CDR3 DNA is TGCGCCAGCAGCTTGGGGGGCGAATACAATGAGCAGTTCTTC.

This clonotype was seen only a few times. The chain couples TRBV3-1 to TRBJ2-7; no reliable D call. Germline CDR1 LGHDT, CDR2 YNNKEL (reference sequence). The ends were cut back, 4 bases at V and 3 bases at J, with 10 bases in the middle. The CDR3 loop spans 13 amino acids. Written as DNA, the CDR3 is TGTGCCAGCAGCCCAGGCCACGGCTACGAGCAGTACTTC. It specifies CASSPGHGYEQYF.

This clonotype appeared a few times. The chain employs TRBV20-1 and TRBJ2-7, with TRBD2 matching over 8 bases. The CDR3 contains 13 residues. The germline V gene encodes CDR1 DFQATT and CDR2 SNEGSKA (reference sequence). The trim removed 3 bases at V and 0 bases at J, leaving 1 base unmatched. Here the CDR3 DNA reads TGCAGTGCTAGCGCGGGGGGCTCCTACGAGCAGTACGTC. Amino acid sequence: CSASAGGSYEQYV.